These 15 T cell receptor beta chains share one sample of origin, sequenced in a study of T-cell reconstitution after alpha-beta-depleted transplantation in children. As it was prepared, the TCRbeta library received unique molecular identifiers. TCRdb reprocessed the PCR reads with MiXCR, giving one entry per CDR3 protein. There are about 980,000 distinct CDR3 sequences in the sample; roughly 31% occur only once, and over 25% lies in the top ten. Sequenced material: PBMCs, mostly from graft donor cells, taken 360 days after TCRalphabeta/CD19-depleted stem cell transplant. These receptors were taken from a boy in the first two years of life who had a stem cell transplant for SCID, so the T cells may come from the graft donor.

This clonotype was observed a handful of times. The gene calls are TRBV5-5 and TRBJ2-1, with TRBD2 as a possible D gene (6 bases). The ends were cut back, 4 bases at V and 5 bases at J, with 19 bases in the middle. Germline lookup yields CDR1 SGHKS and CDR2 YYEKEE (reference sequence). The CDR3 is 16 residues long. The CDR3 DNA reads as TGTGCCAGCAGCGGGGCTCCGGGACTTCCACACAATGAGCAGTTCTTC. Its translation is CASSGAPGLPHNEQFF.

The chain uses TRBV12-3 or TRBV12-4 and TRBJ2-1; D ambiguous. Trimming cost V 6 bases and J 6 bases, with 21 bases left between them. The CDR3 length is 16 residues. As DNA, the CDR3 is TGTGCCAGCAGCCCCACCGGTTCTAGGTGGAGCAATGAGCAGTTCTTC. Its translation: CASSPTGSRWSNEQFF.

There are a few counts of this clonotype. The chain links TRBV4-2 to TRBJ2-3, with 10 bases identical to TRBD2. This CDR3 has 19 residues. Germline CDR1 is LGHNA and CDR2 is YNFKEQ. V lost 0 bases, J lost 1 base, and 10 bases stayed unmatched. This chain's CDR3 is CASSQDGARTSGRTDTQYF. The CDR3 DNA reads as TGTGCCAGCAGCCAAGATGGGGCCAGGACTAGCGGACGCACAGATACGCAGTATTTT.

V gene TRBV7-7 combines with J gene TRBJ2-5; D gene uncertain. CDR3 length equals 14 residues. V was shortened by 1 base and J by 2 bases, with 8 bases between the two germline ends. Per germline, CDR1 SSHAT and CDR2 FNYEAQ (reference sequence). CDR3 in DNA: TGTGCCAGCAGCTTAGGCCACGTACAAGAGACCCAGTACTTC. Translation gives CASSLGHVQETQYF.

V and J are TRBV5-6 and TRBJ1-1, with 8 bases aligning to TRBD1. Per the germline V gene, CDR1 is SGHDT and CDR2 is YYEEEE. Unmatched junction bases numbered 11, after V lost 6 bases and J lost 1 base. The CDR3 consists of 16 residues. CDR3 protein: CASTPLRQGTNTEAFF. The CDR3 nucleotides read TGTGCCAGCACTCCGTTAAGACAGGGGACGAACACTGAAGCTTTCTTT.

This clonotype turned up a few times. The chain uses TRBV20-1 and TRBJ2-5, with D tentatively TRBD1 or TRBD2 (5 bases each). The CDR3 sequence is 14 residues long. With 6 bases removed from V and 2 bases from J, the gap between germline ends came to 16 bases. From germline, CDR1 is DFQATT and CDR2 SNEGSKA (reference sequence). CDR3 nucleotides: TGCAGTGCCCTCGGGGCAGACCCTCAAGAGACCCAGTACTTC. Translated, it gives CSALGADPQETQYF.

The chain joins TRBV29-1 to TRBJ2-3; 7 nucleotides line up with TRBD1. The CDR3 spans 13 residues. CDR1 is SQVTM, CDR2 ANQGSEA, per germline. After removal of 3 bases from V and 4 bases from J, the junction contained 4 bases not matched to a gene. In DNA form, the CDR3 reads TGCAGCGTTGATGGGACAGTGTCAGATACGCAGTATTTT. This encodes CSVDGTVSDTQYF.

V gene TRBV15 combines with J gene TRBJ1-5; D perhaps matches TRBD1 (5 bases). Germline V gives CDR1 LNHNV, CDR2 YYDKDF (reference sequence). The CDR3 length is 13 residues. V was shortened by 4 bases and J by 3 bases, with 7 bases between the two germline ends. CDR3 DNA sequence: TGTGCCACCAGCACAGGGCCCAATCAGCCCCAGCATTTT. Translation: CATSTGPNQPQHF.

V usage is TRBV7-3 and J usage is TRBJ2-2, with D uncertain. Germline CDR1 is SGHTA and CDR2 is FQGTGA. Deletions cut 5 bases from V and 8 bases from J, with 12 bases between. There are 13 residues in the CDR3. CDR3 in amino acids: CASSPQLGGELFF. CDR3 DNA sequence: TGTGCCAGCAGCCCGCAACTCGGAGGGGAGCTGTTTTTT.

This chain links TRBV29-1 with TRBJ2-3; D possibly corresponds to TRBD2 (5 bases). V was clipped by 5 bases and J by 4 bases, with 10 bases between them. Germline loops: CDR1 SQVTM, CDR2 ANQGSEA. The CDR3 has 12 residues. The CDR3 protein is CSVLRVADTQYF. The CDR3 DNA reads TGCAGCGTTTTGAGGGTCGCAGATACGCAGTATTTT.

The chain uses TRBV6-2 or TRBV6-3 and TRBJ1-1, with no clear D. Between the trimmed V and J ends, which lost 2 bases and 3 bases, there was a span of 7 bases. The CDR3 spans 13 residues. CDR1 is MNHEY and CDR2 is SVGEGT in the germline V gene. The CDR3 region is CASSYGWYTEAFF. DNA of the CDR3: TGTGCCAGCAGTTACGGGTGGTACACTGAAGCTTTCTTT.

V and J are TRBV7-8 and TRBJ2-2; possibly TRBD1 or TRBD2 for D (5 bases each). The CDR3 runs 14 residues. Germline CDR1 is SGHVS and CDR2 is FQNEAQ. V gave up 5 bases and J gave up 5 bases, with 12 bases separating them. CDR3 in amino acids: CASSNRDQTGELFF. The CDR3 bases are TGTGCCAGCAGCAATCGGGACCAAACCGGGGAGCTGTTTTTT.

The chain has TRBV28 and TRBJ2-3; 8 bases line up with TRBD1. CDR1 is MDHEN and CDR2 is SYDVKM in the germline V gene. The trim removed 5 bases at V and 7 bases at J, leaving 8 bases unmatched. This CDR3 region has 14 residues. Here the CDR3 reads CASSPQTGVNTQYF. CDR3 in DNA: TGTGCCAGCAGTCCACAGACAGGGGTGAATACGCAGTATTTT.

This clonotype was counted many times. J is TRBJ2-2 and V is TRBV12-3 or TRBV12-4, with D perhaps TRBD1 or TRBD2 (5 bases each). This CDR3 region has 16 residues. Deletions cut 4 bases from V and 0 bases from J, with 12 bases between. The CDR3 nucleotides are TGTGCCAGCAGTTGGTCGGGGCTAGCGAACACCGGGGAGCTGTTTTTT. It is translated as CASSWSGLANTGELFF.

This chain joins TRBV4-3 and TRBJ2-1, with 8 positions matching TRBD2. Germline assignment: CDR1 LGHNA and CDR2 YSLEER. CDR3 length: 17 amino acids. Germline trimming cut 2 bases from V and 0 bases from J; bases unmatched to any gene: 6. Here the CDR3 DNA reads TGCGCCAGCAGCCAAACCCTTAGCGGGGTCTCCTACAATGAGCAGTTCTTC. It yields the protein CASSQTLSGVSYNEQFF.